Listed here is a single T cell receptor beta chain. The sample originates from a study of blood T cell repertoires in COVID-19. Study context: From the United States, Italy and Spain came samples of acute and convalescent COVID-19. The cDNA or gDNA used as material had been derived from T cells, B-cell-depleted T cells, or PBMCs.

The CDR3 consists of 16 residues. V gave up 4 bases and J gave up 2 bases; unmatched junction bases: 6. Germline CDR1 is KGHSH and CDR2 is LQKENI. Under the authors' procedure: Reference gene primer amplification gave estimated nucleated cell counts. This table comes from immunoSEQ multiplex PCR, and its TCRdb copy is limited to in-frame clones, with some not included. Clone size and the V and J calls come from that table; the DNA yielded D and trimming. Of roughly 40,000 clones listed, 85% to 90% are singletons. This chain joins TRBV18 and TRBJ2-1, with 9 nucleotides matching TRBD1. The specimen was peripheral blood. The sequence derives from a man between 65 and 85 years old with acute or convalescent COVID-19. For the CDR3, the DNA is TGTGCCAGCTCACGCCGGGACAGGGTTCCCTACAATGAGCAGTTCTTC. Translating gives CASSRRDRVPYNEQFF.